The clone carrying this T cell receptor (beta chain) was counted once. Its antigen is not known. This entry is derived from a study of cytomegalovirus exposure and HLA in healthy donors. The germline gives CDR1 SGHDT, CDR2 YYEEEE. Trimming removed 4 bases at V and 4 bases at J, with 16 bases between. The CDR3 length is 15 residues. Whole-study results and caveats: A later analysis linked a missense variant in DCLRE1C to the trimming of TCR beta V and J genes.

It was with 60 Vbeta and 13 Jbeta primers that the PCR ran. The repertoire was sequenced with immunoSEQ multiplex PCR; TCRdb's copy has only in-frame clones and lacks some. The data hold under 200,000 clones, with approximately 80% observed a single time. Sequencing input: PBMCs. V is TRBV5-6 and J is TRBJ2-3, with a tentative D call TRBD2 (6 bases). This clonotype was obtained from a woman in her 30s in good health and CMV-seronegative. The CDR3 spells CASSLYGSAADTQYF. The CDR3 bases are TGTGCCAGCAGCCTTTACGGGAGCGCGGCAGATACGCAGTATTTT.